What follows describes a single T cell receptor (beta chain). Antigen specificity is unknown. This CDR3 is 15 amino acids long. CDR1 SGDLS and CDR2 YYNGEE come from the germline V gene. Between the trimmed V and J ends, which lost 0 bases and 6 bases, there was a span of 12 bases. This specimen comes from a study of shared clonotypes between healthy human individuals. Whole-study findings and limits: Across several donors, naive CD4 shared roughly 5.2%, naive CD8 under 4%, memory CD4 approximately 2.5%, memory CD8 0.4% to 0.5%. Estimated richness was generally greater in naive than memory subsets.

It was at deep level that the assay was run. Per the original methods: Filtering differed since immunoSEQ provided only junctions, with no quality scores. Sequenced by immunoSEQ multiplex PCR; TCRdb stores in-frame clones only, minus some. V and J calls and clone size are as listed in that table; D and trimming were resolved from the DNA. This table holds roughly 330,000 clones, approximately 79% found once. This sequence joins TRBV9 and TRBJ2-2; either TRBD1 or TRBD2 may fit D (5 bases each). The sequence came from a man between 25 and 39 years old in good health. The sequenced material came from memory CD4+ T cells sorted from blood. The subset was: CD45RA-negative fraction. CDR3 in amino acids: CASSVGLVGAGELFF. CDR3 bases: TGTGCCAGCAGCGTAGGCCTAGTGGGGGCCGGGGAGCTGTTTTTT.